These 16 T cell receptor beta chains originate from one sample sequenced in a study of blood T cell repertoires in COVID-19. Some clones are missing from TCRdb's copy, which holds only in-frame ones; the method was immunoSEQ multiplex PCR. The data show 330,000 or so clones, roughly 87% seen once. Sequences were obtained from PBMCs or T cells enriched from blood (not recorded which). These receptors came from a woman under 40 who had recovered from COVID-19.

The rearrangement uses TRBV11-2 and TRBJ2-1, with 9 bases that match TRBD2. This CDR3 is built from 16 residues. V lost 1 base, J lost 3 bases, and 4 bases stayed unmatched. Germline V gene sequence: CDR1 SGHAT, CDR2 FQNNGV. CDR3 nucleotides: TGTGCCAGCAGCTTAGGGCTAGCGGGGAGCTACAATGAGCAGTTCTTC. Protein product: CASSLGLAGSYNEQFF.

The CDR3 sequence: CASRMTSGNTGELFF. The CDR3 DNA reads as TGTGCCAGCAGAATGACTAGCGGGAATACCGGGGAGCTGTTTTTT. The rearrangement uses TRBV6-5 and TRBJ2-2, with 11 bases aligning to TRBD2. CDR1 and CDR2 (germline): MNHEY, SVGAGI. There are 15 residues in the CDR3. Trimming took 6 bases from V and 5 from J; bases not matched to a gene: 5.

This chain uses TRBV27 with TRBJ2-7; D is possibly TRBD1 (6 bases). CDR1 is MNHEY and CDR2 is SMNVEV in the germline V gene (reference sequence). CDR3 length: 13 residues. V lost 6 bases to trimming and J lost 0 bases, with 9 bases between them. The CDR3 here is CASRADSSYEQYF. The CDR3, as DNA: TGTGCCAGCAGAGCGGACAGCTCCTACGAGCAGTACTTC.

The chain has TRBV24-1 and TRBJ2-2, with 8 bases matching TRBD2. Looked up from germline, CDR1 is KGHDR and CDR2 is SFDVKD. The V and J ends lost 4 bases and 1 base, in that order; junction bases with no gene match: 10. The CDR3 consists of 18 residues. The CDR3 DNA sequence: TGTGCCACCAGTGACCTACCCGTGAGCGGGGGGAACACCGGGGAGCTGTTTTTT. It yields the protein CATSDLPVSGGNTGELFF.

This chain uses TRBV5-4 with TRBJ2-7; D is undetermined. V lost 0 bases to trimming and J lost 5 bases, with 3 bases between them. Per the germline V gene, CDR1 is SGHNT and CDR2 is YYREEE (reference sequence). The CDR3 is 11 residues long. In DNA, the CDR3 is TGTGCCAGCAGCTTGGCAAACGAGCAGTACTTC. Residues: CASSLANEQYF. Variable domain in full (rest from reference TRBV5-4 and TRBJ2-7): ETGVTQSPTHLIKTRGQQVTLRCSSQSGHNTVSWYQQALGQGPQFIFQYYREEENGRGNFPPRFSGLQFPNYSSELNVNALELDDSALYLCASSLANEQYFGPGTRLTVT.

The chain has TRBV28 and TRBJ2-5, with 9 nucleotides matching TRBD1. The CDR3 runs to 14 residues. CDR1 is MDHEN and CDR2 is SYDVKM in the germline V gene. Trimming at V came to 4 bases and at J to 3 bases, leaving 3 bases not matched to a gene. Here the CDR3 reads CASSSRTGEETQYF. In nucleotides, the CDR3 is TGTGCCAGCAGTTCCCGGACAGGGGAAGAGACCCAGTACTTC.

The chain is built from TRBV15 and TRBJ2-1; D unresolved. The CDR3 runs 13 residues. Trimming removed 7 bases from V and 7 bases from J, with 14 bases in between. Germline V gene sequence: CDR1 LNHNV, CDR2 YYDKDF (reference sequence). CDR3 amino acids: CATTPPLKNEQFF. The CDR3 coding sequence is TGTGCCACCACGCCGCCTCTAAAGAATGAGCAGTTCTTC.

V gene TRBV14 combines with J gene TRBJ2-1; the D gene is possibly TRBD2 (5 bases). This CDR3 has 16 amino acids. V lost 3 bases to trimming and J lost 1 base, with 13 bases between them. Germline V gene lookup returns CDR1 SGHDN and CDR2 FVKESK. The CDR3 DNA sequence: TGTGCCAGCAGCCAGGACTCCCTCATATCCTACAATGAGCAGTTCTTC. Translating gives CASSQDSLISYNEQFF. Full variable domain (missing parts from reference TRBV14 and TRBJ2-1): EAGVTQFPSHSVIEKGQTVTLRCDPISGHDNLYWYRRVMGKEIKFLLHFVKESKQDESGMPNNRFLAERTGGTYSTLKVQPAELEDSGVYFCASSQDSLISYNEQFFGPGTRLTVL.

CDR3 in DNA: TGTGCCAGTAGTGTACAGGGGATTCAGCCCCAGCATTTT. This translates into CASSVQGIQPQHF. This chain links TRBV19 with TRBJ1-5; 7 bases are a match to TRBD1. This CDR3 is 13 amino acids long. V lost 5 bases, J lost 6 bases, and 4 bases stayed unmatched. Germline loops: CDR1 LNHDA, CDR2 SQIVND (reference sequence).

The chain is built from TRBV6-5 and TRBJ2-1, with a possible D match to TRBD2 (5 bases). CDR3 length: 15 amino acids. Germline V gene lookup returns CDR1 MNHEY and CDR2 SVGAGI. Trimming shortened V by 4 bases and J by 4 bases, and 14 bases separated the two germline ends. The CDR3 DNA follows: TGTGCCAGCAGTTTAGTAGCGTCGGCGTACAATGAGCAGTTCTTC. Its protein product is CASSLVASAYNEQFF.

This sequence joins TRBV11-2 and TRBJ2-5; D call uncertain. CDR1 SGHAT and CDR2 FQNNGV come from the germline V gene. V was clipped by 0 bases and J by 5 bases, with 10 bases between them. The CDR3 runs to 14 residues. In nucleotides, the CDR3 is TGTGCCAGCAGCTTAGATCTGTTTCGGGAGACCCAGTACTTC. Protein sequence: CASSLDLFRETQYF.

This chain connects TRBV19 to TRBJ2-2, with 8 bases matching TRBD1. This CDR3 spans 15 amino acids. Trimming at V came to 7 bases and at J to 3 bases, leaving 7 bases not matched to a gene. CDR1 LNHDA and CDR2 SQIVND come from the germline V gene (reference sequence). The CDR3 sequence is CASKPQGQDTGELFF. For the CDR3, the DNA is TGTGCCAGTAAACCCCAGGGACAGGACACCGGGGAGCTGTTTTTT.

V gene TRBV18 combines with J gene TRBJ2-3, with 10 bases matching TRBD2. V lost 3 bases, J lost 3 bases, and 3 bases stayed unmatched. This CDR3 is built from 15 residues. Germline V gene lookup returns CDR1 KGHSH and CDR2 LQKENI. CDR3 DNA: TGTGCCAGCTCACCCCCGGGACTAGCGACAGATACGCAGTATTTT. It is translated as CASSPPGLATDTQYF.

The V call is TRBV28, the J call TRBJ2-1; TRBD2 matches at 9 bases. This CDR3 comprises 16 residues. The germline CDR1 and CDR2 sequences are MDHEN and SYDVKM. With 7 bases clipped from V and 0 bases from J, the junction kept 7 bases outside the gene matches. CDR3 sequence: CASILQAGGSYNEQFF. In nucleotides, the CDR3 is TGTGCCAGCATACTTCAAGCGGGGGGCTCCTACAATGAGCAGTTCTTC.

This chain connects TRBV7-6 to TRBJ1-3; TRBD1 matches at 7 bases. The CDR3 is 16 residues long. The V and J ends lost 5 bases and 0 bases, in that order; junction bases with no gene match: 7. The V gene's germline CDR1 is SGHVS and CDR2 FNYEAQ. The CDR3 spells CASSLLDRSSGNTIYF. CDR3 bases: TGTGCCAGCAGCCTCCTGGACAGGAGCTCTGGAAACACCATATATTTT.

This clone showed up just a few times. The genes are TRBV9 and TRBJ1-2; possible D gene TRBD1, 5 bases. Germline lookup yields CDR1 SGDLS and CDR2 YYNGEE. V lost 6 bases and J lost 4, with 10 bases in between. This CDR3 region has 12 residues. CDR3 loop: CASTGFGYGYTF. Here the CDR3 DNA reads TGTGCCAGCACAGGGTTTGGCTATGGCTACACCTTC.